This T cell receptor beta chain was retrieved from a study of vaccination effects on CD4 cells after COVID-19. At the level of the study: Early samples were taken at day +14, late at days +241, +227, +161. Post-vaccine draws lagged the second dose by a median of 72 days.

Isolation of CD4+ T cells took place after 10 days of culture. Sometime from March through December 2020, the person acquired a SARS-CoV-2 infection that PCR confirmed. Two doses of either BNT162b2 or mRNA-1273 were given to each participant. IL-2 medium was substituted for half the medium on days 3 and 7. As to this clone: What it binds is unknown.

Sequencing was performed with immunoSEQ multiplex PCR; in TCRdb, only in-frame clones are kept and a portion is missing. The table records 45,000 to 55,000 clones, 65% to 75% of them present only once. This CDR3 contains 15 residues. Per the germline V gene, CDR1 is SGHTA and CDR2 is FQGNSA. V gave up 5 bases and J gave up 8 bases; unmatched junction bases: 9. The chain links TRBV7-2 to TRBJ2-1; 10 positions agree with TRBD2. Source: CD4+ T cells from PBMCs cultured without peptide, taken after COVID-19 vaccination. This receptor was identified in a human donor who had a prior SARS-CoV-2 infection. The CDR3 loop reads CASSQASGGAHEQFF. In DNA form, the CDR3 reads TGTGCCAGCAGCCAAGCCAGCGGGGGGGCTCATGAGCAGTTCTTC.